This T cell receptor beta chain came from a study of blood T cells in healthy people across ages. Study outcomes and limitations: Versus aged donors, long-lived donors had higher diversity and more naive CD4+ cells. Estimates of diversity drawn from one million T cells were considered underestimates.

The CDR3 contains 15 residues. Germline trimming cut 7 bases from V and 3 bases from J; bases unmatched to any gene: 6. Germline V gene lookup returns CDR1 SGHRS and CDR2 YFSETQ. Primers used in a second PCR of roughly 6 to 11 cycles were a sample-barcoded 5' primer and a J-beta primer mix. One entry per CDR3 protein, called by TCRdb with MiXCR from the 5' RACE reads. The profile shows over 550,000 distinct CDR3 sequences, about 30% of them singletons. A note on this clonotype: The antigen is not known.

Input material: blood. The receptor was derived from a woman over 75 in good health. The V gene is TRBV5-1, the J gene TRBJ2-3; 12 bases are shared with TRBD1. CDR3 in amino acids: CASRDRGHGTDTQYF. DNA for the CDR3: TGCGCCAGCCGGGACAGGGGGCATGGGACAGATACGCAGTATTTT.